This T cell receptor (beta chain) was captured by sequencing in a study of regulatory T cells in long-lasting Graves disease (dated by TCRdb to about 2021). For context, the study as a whole: In the newly diagnosed Graves' disease group, patients had been taking antithyroid drugs for less than 3 months. Patients with persistent Graves' disease were compared with patients with newly diagnosed Graves' disease using TCR sequencing and RNA sequencing of peripheral blood. The study took place in China and was registered as a clinical trial. A total of around 35 samples underwent TCR sequencing: approximately 13 from persistent and approximately 20 from newly diagnosed Graves' disease patients. General findings and caveats noted by the study authors: A larger number of public clonotypes was shared among persistent patients (about 2,700) than among newly diagnosed patients (roughly 930). Sequencing and analysis were restricted to the TCR beta chain. Preferential use of TRBV28, TRBJ1-2 and TRBJ2-5 was observed in persistent disease, whereas TRBV20-1 and TRBJ2-1 were favored in newly diagnosed disease. Compared with newly diagnosed patients, patients with persistent Graves' disease had lower TCR Shannon entropy and fewer highly expanded clones, which suggests clonal expansion. The authors noted that the small sample size was a limitation that may lower accuracy. Peripheral blood alone was examined, since thyroid tissue, which constituted the primary lesion, could not be accessed.

Libraries were constructed by multiplex PCR. The run used an Illumina HiSeq 4000. To build TCR beta libraries, CDR3 regions were amplified by Arm-PCR using iRepertoire HTBI primers. Before sequencing, the PCR products underwent gel purification. Turning to the authors' computational methods: A total of roughly 67 TRBV and 14 TRBJ segments were identified across samples and were used for gene usage analysis of CDR3 amino acid clonotypes. COPE and FqMerger were used to merge the filtered high-quality paired reads into contigs. Contigs were aligned with BLAST to IMGT TRBV, TRBD and TRBJ reference genes, and CDR3 was defined per IMGT. Clonotypes above 0.1% frequency were classified as highly expanded clones. Repertoire diversity was measured by Shannon entropy, and V-J evenness by the Gini coefficient. A clonotype found in more than one individual was treated as public. TCRdb reworked the public reads: Q25 trimming with fastp, MiXCR clone assembly, productive beta chains retained. For every CDR3 protein sequence, its rows merge into one entry that carries the most common genes and DNA. For this entry, the V and J calls and clone size follow TCRdb and not the study's own pipeline. The table for this sample lists approximately 360,000 distinct CDR3 sequences; 12% of them were counted only once. About 20% of the sample rests with the top ten.

This clonotype was seen many times. There is no known antigen for this receptor. No quality values exist for individual bases; no much larger clone is one base distant. Taken with the paper, the label for time point translates to: newly diagnosed GD, antithyroid drugs for less than 3 months. RNA was extracted from PBMCs in TRIzol for both TCR sequencing and RNA sequencing. The diagnosis of Graves' disease was made according to American Thyroid Association guidelines. Patients for the study were recruited at an endocrinology department in Xi'an, China. From each patient, about 8.9 milliliters of peripheral blood was collected into an EDTA anticoagulant tube. Ficoll Paque Plus density gradient separation was used to isolate PBMCs, and no further T cell sorting was done. An Agilent 2100 Bioanalyzer and agarose gel were used to check RNA quality, and a NanoDrop 2000 was used to measure RNA concentration.

The germline V gene supplies CDR1 MNHNS and CDR2 SASEGT. The CDR3 measures 15 amino acids from cysteine to phenylalanine. This entry keeps only the CDR3 DNA: 45 bases, framed from base 1. The V end gives up 6 bases and the J end 5 bases, leaving 10 bases in the junction not matched to a gene. These same records also appear under a second study, on T cells in Graves' hyperthyroidism and ophthalmopathy. The second study's paper adds: Stable Graves' hyperthyroidism was defined as the absence of progression to ophthalmopathy over 18 months of follow-up. The hyperthyroidism patients were between 18 and 65 years old and newly diagnosed, with a disease duration of less than 2 months. Patients with uncontrolled infections, other autoimmune diseases, pregnancy or lactation were excluded. Diagnoses relied on clinical symptoms, serum thyroxine and TRAb, thyroid ultrasound and orbital computed tomography. For the first round of RT-PCR on the TCR CDR3, the HTBI primer set was used together with the Qiagen OneStep RT-PCR kit. Most expanded thyroid clonotypes (frequency above 0.001) were also detected in blood, suggesting blood repertoires may reflect thyroid immune responses. A 13 V-J signature model separated ophthalmopathy from stable hyperthyroidism, with just over 85% sensitivity and 81.08% specificity in cross-validation and 80%/75% in testing. During validation, the model predicted progression to ophthalmopathy a median of about 5.9 months ahead of onset, with around 70% sensitivity and about 75% specificity. A discovery cohort of about a hundred patients, 43 with Graves' ophthalmopathy and 57 with stable Graves' hyperthyroidism, was used to find distinguishing TCR V-J signatures. Whether ophthalmopathy could be predicted prospectively was tested in an independent validation cohort made up of 18 to 20 hyperthyroidism patients plus 17 patients who later progressed to ophthalmopathy. The roughly 100 discovery patients were randomly split 7:3 into training and test sets. The study also compared thyroid tissue and blood T-cell repertoires from 5 to 7 Graves' hyperthyroidism patients. Once sampling was done, hyperthyroidism patients were given methimazole at a starting dose of 30 mg daily, whereas ophthalmopathy patients were given high-dose intravenous methylprednisolone. A second multiplex PCR round built the libraries, followed by size selection and purification. Paired-end sequencing of the libraries was performed with 100 bp reads on an Illumina HiSeq2000. SOAPnuke was used to process the raw data, removing reads that contained adapters or uncalled bases, had a mean Phred below 15, or lacked an exact match to the constant primer or identifier. High-quality paired reads were merged using COPE v1.2.5, and each unique nucleotide sequence was defined as a clonotype. Clonotypes were aligned to IMGT TRBV, TRBD and TRBJ reference segments using MiTCR v1.1. The analysis included only V-J combinations with a frequency above 0.0001, which together covered 99% to 99.2% of the repertoires. A TCS score was defined as the ratio of F50 (clonal expansion) to E x V (chaos), with BLOSUM62-based TCRdist applied between CDR3 peptides within each V-J. Welch's t-statistics and random forest reduced several hundred V-J features to 10 to 15, which were used in a naive Bayes classifier (R e1071). Sample size was not statistically predetermined, and blinding of investigators to group allocation was not performed. The paper describes TCR Vbeta CDR3 sequencing of some 130 peripheral blood samples, made up of fewer than 50 ophthalmopathy patients, 70 to 75 hyperthyroidism patients and 17 progressor patients.

Here the chain combines TRBV6-1 and TRBJ2-5, with 9 bases aligning to TRBD2. This clonotype was obtained from a woman aged 18-29 years with Graves disease. Donor details come from another sample of the same person, matched by shared clones. The sample consisted of peripheral blood mononuclear cells (PBMCs), taken at new diagnosis, from a patient treated with antithyroid drugs. The base sequence is TGTGCCAGCAGCCCGTTTAGCGGGGGAGGGGAGACCCAGTACTTC. It is translated as CASSPFSGGGETQYF.